The T cell receptor (beta chain) under discussion was sequenced for a study of cytomegalovirus exposure and HLA in healthy donors. The study ran its PCR with 60 Vbeta and 13 Jbeta primers. The table came from immunoSEQ multiplex PCR; TCRdb's copy has only in-frame clones and leaves some out. The sample lists more than 150,000 clones, roughly 84% seen once, with approximately 0.26% in the top ten. CDR3 length: 15 residues. V trimming: 4 bases; J trimming: 3 bases; junction bases outside the gene matches: 9. The V gene's germline CDR1 is MNHEY and CDR2 SMNVEV (reference sequence). Sequencing was performed on PBMCs. This chain joins TRBV27 and TRBJ2-7, with 7 positions matching TRBD1. The clonotype was recovered from a boy between 5 and 17 years old in good health and CMV-seronegative. This CDR3 reads CASSSWVTGDYEQYF. The CDR3 region has the DNA TGTGCCAGCAGTTCATGGGTCACAGGGGACTACGAGCAGTACTTC.